This TCR beta chain was sequenced for a study of T-cell reconstitution after alpha-beta-depleted transplantation in children. Unique molecular identifiers were incorporated during preparation of the TCRbeta library. TCRdb processed the PCR reads anew with MiXCR; each CDR3 protein has one entry. There are around 530,000 distinct CDR3 sequences in the sample; about 31% occur only once, and 2% to 2.5% lies in the top ten. The receptor comes from a human donor who donated a stem cell graft to a child with aplastic anemia. The sequenced sample was PBMCs from the stem cell graft donor, obtained from the stem cell graft.

The CDR3 sequence: CASRAGIHNSPLHF. CDR3 nucleotide sequence: TGTGCCAGCCGAGCCGGGATTCATAATTCACCCCTCCACTTT. This chain connects TRBV12-3 or TRBV12-4 to TRBJ1-6; D gene unclear. V was shortened by 8 bases and J by 5 bases, with 13 bases between the two germline ends. The CDR3 is made up of 14 amino acids.